This TCR beta chain was obtained from a study of blood T cells in healthy people across ages. In the study overall: Per two T cells, about one barcoded beta molecule was captured through template switching.

A second PCR of 7 to 11 cycles used a sample-barcoded 5' primer and a J-beta primer mix. TCRdb reprocessed the 5' RACE reads via MiXCR and lists one record per CDR3 protein. This table holds approximately 1,700,000 distinct CDR3 sequences, 39% found once. This CDR3 region has 16 residues. Germline CDR1 reads ENHRY; CDR2 reads SYGVKD. The V gene end was trimmed by 2 bases and the J gene end by 4 bases; junction bases not matched to a gene: 7. This clonotype is a singleton in its sample. This TCR was sampled from a human donor in good health. The sequenced sample consisted of blood. The gene calls are TRBV10-3 and TRBJ2-5, with TRBD1 matching 10 bases. The DNA of the CDR3 is TGTGCCATCAGTGAGCCCGGGACAGGGGACGGAGAGACCCAGTACTTC. It specifies CAISEPGTGDGETQYF.